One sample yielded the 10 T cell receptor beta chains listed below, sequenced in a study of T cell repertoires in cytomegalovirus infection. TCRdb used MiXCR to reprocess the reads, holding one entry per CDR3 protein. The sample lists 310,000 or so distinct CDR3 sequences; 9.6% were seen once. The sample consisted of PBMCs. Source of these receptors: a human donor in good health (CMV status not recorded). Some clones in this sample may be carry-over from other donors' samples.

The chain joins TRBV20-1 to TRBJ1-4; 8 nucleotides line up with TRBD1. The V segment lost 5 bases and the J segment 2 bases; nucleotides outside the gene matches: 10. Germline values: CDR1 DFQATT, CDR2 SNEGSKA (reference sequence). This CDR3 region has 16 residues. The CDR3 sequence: CSARSGGAGTNEKLFF. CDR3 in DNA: TGCAGTGCTCGTTCAGGGGGCGCAGGCACTAATGAAAAACTGTTTTTT.

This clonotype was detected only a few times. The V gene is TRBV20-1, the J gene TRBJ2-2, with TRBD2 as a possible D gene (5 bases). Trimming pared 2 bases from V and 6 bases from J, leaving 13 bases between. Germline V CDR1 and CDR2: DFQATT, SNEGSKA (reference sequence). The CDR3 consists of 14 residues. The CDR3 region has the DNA TGCAGTGCTAGACGAACTCCCGGGGCCGGGGAGCTGTTTTTT. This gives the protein CSARRTPGAGELFF.

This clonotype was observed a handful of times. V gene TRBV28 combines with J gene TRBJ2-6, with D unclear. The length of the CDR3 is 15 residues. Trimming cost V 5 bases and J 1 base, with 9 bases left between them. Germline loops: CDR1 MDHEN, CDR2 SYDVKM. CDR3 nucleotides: TGTGCCAGCAGTCCCGAATTATCTGGGGCCAACGTCCTGACTTTC. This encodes CASSPELSGANVLTF.

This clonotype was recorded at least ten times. The CDR3 region is CASSWSSGGQDTQYF. The CDR3 DNA is TGTGCCAGCAGTTGGTCTAGCGGGGGACAAGATACGCAGTATTTT. The rearrangement links TRBV27 to TRBJ2-3, with 10 bases aligning to TRBD2. This CDR3 spans 15 amino acids. Losses at the gene ends were 4 bases for V and 5 bases for J; bases not matched to a gene: 6. CDR1 is MNHEY, CDR2 SMNVEV, per germline (reference sequence).

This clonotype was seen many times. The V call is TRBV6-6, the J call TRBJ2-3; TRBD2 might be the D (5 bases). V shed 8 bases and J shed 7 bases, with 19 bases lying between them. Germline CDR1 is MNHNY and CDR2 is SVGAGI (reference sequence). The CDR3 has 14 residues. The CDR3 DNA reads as TGTGCCAGCTCGGACTGGGAGTCGACGAATACGCAGTATTTT. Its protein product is CASSDWESTNTQYF.

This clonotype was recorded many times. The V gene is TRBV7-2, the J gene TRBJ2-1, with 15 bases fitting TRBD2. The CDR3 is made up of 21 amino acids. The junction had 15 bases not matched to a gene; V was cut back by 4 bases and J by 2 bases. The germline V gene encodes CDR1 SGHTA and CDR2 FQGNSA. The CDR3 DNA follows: TGTGCCAGCAGCTCCCCTTTCCCGGGACTAGCGGGGGGTCCTACCTACAATGAGCAGTTCTTC. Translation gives CASSSPFPGLAGGPTYNEQFF.

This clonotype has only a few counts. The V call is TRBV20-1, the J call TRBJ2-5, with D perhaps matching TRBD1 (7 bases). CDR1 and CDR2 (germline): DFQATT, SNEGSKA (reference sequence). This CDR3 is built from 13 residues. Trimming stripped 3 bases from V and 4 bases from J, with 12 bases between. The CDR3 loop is CSARGQGGETQYF. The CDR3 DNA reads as TGCAGTGCTAGGGGGCAGGGGGGAGAGACCCAGTACTTC.

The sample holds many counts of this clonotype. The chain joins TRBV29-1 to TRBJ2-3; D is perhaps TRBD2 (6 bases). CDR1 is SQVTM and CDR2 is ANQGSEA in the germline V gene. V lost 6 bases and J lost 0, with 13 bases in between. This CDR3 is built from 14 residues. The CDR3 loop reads CSVRRGTSTDTQYF. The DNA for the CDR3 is TGCAGCGTCCGGAGGGGAACTAGCACAGATACGCAGTATTTT.

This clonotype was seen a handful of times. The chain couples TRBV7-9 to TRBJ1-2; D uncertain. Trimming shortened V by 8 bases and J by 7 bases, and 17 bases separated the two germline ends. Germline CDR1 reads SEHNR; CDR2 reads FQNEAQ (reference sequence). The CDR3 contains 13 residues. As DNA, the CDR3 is TGTGCCAGCTTGCCAGCCCGTCAAGCTGGCTACACCTTC. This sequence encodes CASLPARQAGYTF.

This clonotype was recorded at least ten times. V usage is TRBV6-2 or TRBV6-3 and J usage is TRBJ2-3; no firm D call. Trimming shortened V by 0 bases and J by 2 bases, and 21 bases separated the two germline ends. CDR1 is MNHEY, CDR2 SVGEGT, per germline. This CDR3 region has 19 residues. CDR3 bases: TGTGCCAGCAGTTACTCGATTGGAGATGGCCACACCGACACAGATACGCAGTATTTT. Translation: CASSYSIGDGHTDTDTQYF.